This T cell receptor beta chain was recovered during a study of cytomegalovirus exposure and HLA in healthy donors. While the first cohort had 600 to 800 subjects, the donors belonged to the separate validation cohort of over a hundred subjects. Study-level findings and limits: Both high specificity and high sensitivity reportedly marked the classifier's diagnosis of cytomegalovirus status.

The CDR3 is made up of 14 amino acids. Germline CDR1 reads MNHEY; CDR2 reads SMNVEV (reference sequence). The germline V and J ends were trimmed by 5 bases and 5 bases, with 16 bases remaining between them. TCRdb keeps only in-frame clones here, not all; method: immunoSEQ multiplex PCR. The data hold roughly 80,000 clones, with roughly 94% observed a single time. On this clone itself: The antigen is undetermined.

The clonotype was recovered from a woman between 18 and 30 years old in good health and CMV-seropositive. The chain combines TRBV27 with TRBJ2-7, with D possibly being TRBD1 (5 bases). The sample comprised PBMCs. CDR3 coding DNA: TGTGCCAGCAGTCTGAGGACACCCTATGACGAGCAGTACTTC. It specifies CASSLRTPYDEQYF.